Below, one T cell receptor (beta chain) is given with its context. V gave up 5 bases and J gave up 6 bases; unmatched junction bases: 9. The V gene's germline CDR1 is SNHLY and CDR2 FYNNEI. CDR3 length: 14 amino acids. This sample stems from a study of T cell clones after liver transplantation. Here immunoSEQ multiplex PCR was the method, and the copy in TCRdb shows in-frame clones only, minus some. The data hold roughly 80,000 clones, with approximately 87% observed a single time. V is TRBV2 and J is TRBJ2-7, with 8 positions matching TRBD1. The source of this sequence is a human patient who received a liver transplant. Some T cells may possibly be graft donor cells. The input for sequencing was CD4+ T cells from blood, taken at the 22-month timepoint. CDR3 protein: CASSIGQGISEQYF. As DNA, the CDR3 is TGTGCCAGCAGTATCGGACAGGGTATTTCCGAGCAGTACTTC.